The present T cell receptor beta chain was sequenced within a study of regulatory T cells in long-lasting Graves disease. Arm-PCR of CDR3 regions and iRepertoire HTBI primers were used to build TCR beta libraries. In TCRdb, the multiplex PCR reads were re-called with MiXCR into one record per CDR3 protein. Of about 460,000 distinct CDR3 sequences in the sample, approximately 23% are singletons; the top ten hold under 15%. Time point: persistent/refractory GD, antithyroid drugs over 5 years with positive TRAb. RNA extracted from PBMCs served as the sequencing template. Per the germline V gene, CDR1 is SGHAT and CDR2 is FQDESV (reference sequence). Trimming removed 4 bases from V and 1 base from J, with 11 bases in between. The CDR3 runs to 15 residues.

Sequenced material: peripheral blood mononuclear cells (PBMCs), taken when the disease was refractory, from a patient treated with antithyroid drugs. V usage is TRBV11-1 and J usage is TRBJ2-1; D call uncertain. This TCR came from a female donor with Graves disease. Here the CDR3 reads CASSSRFRSYNEQFF. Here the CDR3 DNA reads TGTGCCAGCAGCTCCCGGTTTAGGTCCTACAATGAGCAGTTCTTC.